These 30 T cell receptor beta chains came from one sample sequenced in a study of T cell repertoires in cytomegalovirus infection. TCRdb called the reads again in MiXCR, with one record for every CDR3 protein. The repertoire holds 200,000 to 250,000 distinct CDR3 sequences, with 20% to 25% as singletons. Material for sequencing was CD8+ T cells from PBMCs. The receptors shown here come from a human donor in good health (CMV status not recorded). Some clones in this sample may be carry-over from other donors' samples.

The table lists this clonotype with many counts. CDR3 DNA: TGCAGTGCTAGTGGGACAGACTCCTACGAGCAGTACTTC. Its translation is CSASGTDSYEQYF. The chain joins TRBV20-1 to TRBJ2-7; 7 bases agree with TRBD1. CDR1 is DFQATT and CDR2 is SNEGSKA in the germline V gene (reference sequence). V lost 3 bases to trimming and J lost 0 bases; unmatched junction nucleotides: 2. This CDR3 contains 13 residues.

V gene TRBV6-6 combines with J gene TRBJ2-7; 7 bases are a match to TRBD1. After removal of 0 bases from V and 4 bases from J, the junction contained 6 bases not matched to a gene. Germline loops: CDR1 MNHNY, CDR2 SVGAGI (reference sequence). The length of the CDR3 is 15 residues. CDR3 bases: TGTGCCAGCAGTTACTCGACAGGGTCCGAGTACGAGCAGTACTTC. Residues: CASSYSTGSEYEQYF.

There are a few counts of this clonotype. The CDR3, as DNA: TGCAGCGTTGAACGGACAGACTATGGCTACACCTTC. This encodes CSVERTDYGYTF. The rearrangement joins TRBV29-1 to TRBJ1-2, with a weak D call TRBD1 (6 bases). The V end lost 2 bases, the J end lost 3 bases, and 7 bases lay between the germline ends. Germline V gene sequence: CDR1 SQVTM, CDR2 ANQGSEA. The length of the CDR3 is 12 residues. Variable domain in full (rest from reference TRBV29-1 and TRBJ1-2): SAVISQKPSRDICQRGTSLTIQCQVDSQVTMMFWYRQQPGQSLTLIATANQGSEATYESGFVIDKFPISRPNLTFSTLTVSNMSPEDSSIYLCSVERTDYGYTFGSGTRLTVV.

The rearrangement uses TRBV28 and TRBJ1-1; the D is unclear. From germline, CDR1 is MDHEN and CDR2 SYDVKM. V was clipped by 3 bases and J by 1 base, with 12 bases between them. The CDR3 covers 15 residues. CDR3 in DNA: TGTGCCAGCAGTTTCATGGATACTTCGAACACTGAAGCTTTCTTT. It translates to CASSFMDTSNTEAFF.

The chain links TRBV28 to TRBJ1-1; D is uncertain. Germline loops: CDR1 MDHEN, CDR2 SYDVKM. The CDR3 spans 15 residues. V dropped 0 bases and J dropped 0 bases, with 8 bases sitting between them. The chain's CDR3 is CASSLWLGVNTEAFF. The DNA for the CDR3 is TGTGCCAGCAGTTTATGGCTCGGAGTGAACACTGAAGCTTTCTTT.

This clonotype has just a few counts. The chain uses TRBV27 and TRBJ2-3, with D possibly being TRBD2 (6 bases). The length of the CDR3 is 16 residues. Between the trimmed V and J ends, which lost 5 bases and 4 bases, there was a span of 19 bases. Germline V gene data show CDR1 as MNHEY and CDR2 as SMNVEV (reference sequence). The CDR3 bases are TGTGCCAGCAGTGCGGGACTCGACGGTGGAGCAGATACGCAGTATTTT. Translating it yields CASSAGLDGGADTQYF.

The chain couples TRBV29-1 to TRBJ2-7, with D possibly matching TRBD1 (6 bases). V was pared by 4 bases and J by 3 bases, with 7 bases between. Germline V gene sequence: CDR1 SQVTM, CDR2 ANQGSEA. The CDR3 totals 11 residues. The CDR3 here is CSVVRGYEQYF. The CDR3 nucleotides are TGCAGCGTTGTCAGGGGCTACGAGCAGTACTTC.

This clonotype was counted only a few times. CDR3 residues: CASSYLGTGYAEAFF. Here the CDR3 DNA reads TGTGCCAGCAGTTACCTCGGGACAGGGTACGCTGAAGCTTTCTTT. This chain joins TRBV6-2 or TRBV6-3 and TRBJ1-1; 9 bases are shared with TRBD1. Germline V lookup: CDR1 MNHEY, CDR2 SVGEGT. The CDR3 totals 15 residues. V trimming: 2 bases; J trimming: 6 bases; junction bases outside the gene matches: 7.

CDR3 DNA sequence: TGCAGCGTTGAAATCCCGGGGGCCCCCTACGAGCAGTACTTC. Translated: CSVEIPGAPYEQYF. The rearrangement joins TRBV29-1 to TRBJ2-7; D is tentatively TRBD1 or TRBD2 (6 bases each). V was clipped by 2 bases and J by 2 bases, with 13 bases between them. The germline gives CDR1 SQVTM, CDR2 ANQGSEA. The CDR3 sequence is 14 residues long.

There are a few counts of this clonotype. The CDR3 region has the DNA TGTGCCAGCAGGGCGGGTCCTAGCTCCTACAATGAGCAGTTCTTC. It codes for CASRAGPSSYNEQFF. The rearrangement links TRBV7-9 to TRBJ2-1, with a weak D call TRBD2 (5 bases). The CDR3 has 15 amino acids. V lost 6 bases, J lost 0 bases, and 12 bases lay in between. The germline V gene has CDR1 SEHNR and CDR2 FQNEAQ (reference sequence).

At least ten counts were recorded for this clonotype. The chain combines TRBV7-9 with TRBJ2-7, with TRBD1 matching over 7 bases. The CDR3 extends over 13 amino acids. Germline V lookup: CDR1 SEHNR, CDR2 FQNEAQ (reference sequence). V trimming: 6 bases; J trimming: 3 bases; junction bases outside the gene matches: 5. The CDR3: CASSPGTVYEQYF. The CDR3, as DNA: TGTGCCAGCAGTCCCGGGACAGTCTACGAGCAGTACTTC.

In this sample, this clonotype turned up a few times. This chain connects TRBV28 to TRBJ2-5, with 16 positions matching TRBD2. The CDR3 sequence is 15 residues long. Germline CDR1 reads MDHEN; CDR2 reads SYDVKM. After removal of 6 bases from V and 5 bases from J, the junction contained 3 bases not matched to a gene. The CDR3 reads CASRGLAGGVETQYF. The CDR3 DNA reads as TGTGCCAGCAGGGGACTAGCGGGGGGGGTGGAGACCCAGTACTTC.

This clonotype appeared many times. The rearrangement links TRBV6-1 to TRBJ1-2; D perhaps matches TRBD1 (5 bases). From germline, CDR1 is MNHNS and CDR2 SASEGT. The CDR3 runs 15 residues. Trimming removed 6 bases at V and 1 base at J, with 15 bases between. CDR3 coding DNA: TGTGCCAGCAGCCCCGATGCAGGGTATAACTATGGCTACACCTTC. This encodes CASSPDAGYNYGYTF.

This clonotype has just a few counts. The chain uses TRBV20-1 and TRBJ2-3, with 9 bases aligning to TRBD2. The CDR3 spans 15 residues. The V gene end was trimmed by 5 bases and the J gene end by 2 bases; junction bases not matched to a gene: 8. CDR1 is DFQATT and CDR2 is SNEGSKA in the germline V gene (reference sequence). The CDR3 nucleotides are TGCAGTGCTTCGGGAGCGGGGGGTTACACAGATACGCAGTATTTT. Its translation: CSASGAGGYTDTQYF.

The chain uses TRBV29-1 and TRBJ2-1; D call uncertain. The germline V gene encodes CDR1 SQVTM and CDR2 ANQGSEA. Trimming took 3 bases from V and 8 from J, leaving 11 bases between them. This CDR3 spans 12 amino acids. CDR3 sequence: CSVELVGDEQFF. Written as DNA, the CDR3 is TGCAGCGTTGAGTTGGTTGGGGATGAGCAGTTCTTC.

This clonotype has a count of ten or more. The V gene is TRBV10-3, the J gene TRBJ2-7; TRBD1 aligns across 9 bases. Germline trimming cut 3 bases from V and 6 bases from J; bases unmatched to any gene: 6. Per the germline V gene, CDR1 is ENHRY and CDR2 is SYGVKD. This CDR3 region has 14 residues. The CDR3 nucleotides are TGTGCCATCAGTGATTCACAGGGGGCCTCCGAGCAGTACTTC. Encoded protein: CAISDSQGASEQYF.

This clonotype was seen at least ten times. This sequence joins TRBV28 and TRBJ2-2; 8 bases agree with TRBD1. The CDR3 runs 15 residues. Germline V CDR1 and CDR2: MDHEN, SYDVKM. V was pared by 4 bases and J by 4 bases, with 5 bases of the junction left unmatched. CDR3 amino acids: CASSSGTGFTGELFF. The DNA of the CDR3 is TGTGCCAGCAGTTCCGGGACAGGATTCACCGGGGAGCTGTTTTTT.

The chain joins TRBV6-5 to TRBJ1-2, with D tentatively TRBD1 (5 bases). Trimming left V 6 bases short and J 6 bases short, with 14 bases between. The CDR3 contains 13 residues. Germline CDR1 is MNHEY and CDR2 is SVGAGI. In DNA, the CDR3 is TGTGCCAGCAGCCTAGGACATCGCGATGGCTACACCTTC. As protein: CASSLGHRDGYTF.

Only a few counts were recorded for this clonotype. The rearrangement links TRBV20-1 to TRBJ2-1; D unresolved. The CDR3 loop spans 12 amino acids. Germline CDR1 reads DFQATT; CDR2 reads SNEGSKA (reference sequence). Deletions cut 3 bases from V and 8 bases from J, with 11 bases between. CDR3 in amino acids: CSASRIGYEQFF. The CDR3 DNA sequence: TGCAGTGCTAGTCGTATAGGATATGAGCAGTTCTTC.

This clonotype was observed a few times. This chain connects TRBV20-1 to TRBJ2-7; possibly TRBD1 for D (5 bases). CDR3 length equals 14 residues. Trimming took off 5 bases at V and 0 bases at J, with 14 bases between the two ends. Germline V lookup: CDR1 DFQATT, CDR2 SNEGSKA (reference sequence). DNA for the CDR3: TGCAGTGCTGGGGCCACCTCGAACTCCTACGAGCAGTACTTC. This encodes CSAGATSNSYEQYF.

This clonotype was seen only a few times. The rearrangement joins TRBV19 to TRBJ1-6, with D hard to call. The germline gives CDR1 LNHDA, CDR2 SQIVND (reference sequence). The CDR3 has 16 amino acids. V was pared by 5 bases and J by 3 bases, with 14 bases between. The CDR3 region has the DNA TGTGCCAGTAGTCTAGGAGGAGCCCTCTATAATTCACCCCTCCACTTT. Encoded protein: CASSLGGALYNSPLHF.

CDR3 in DNA: TGTGCCAGCGCCCTCGGTGCTCCTGGTGAGCATTTT. Protein: CASALGAPGEHF. The chain employs TRBV6-6 and TRBJ1-5; D is uncertain. Germline values: CDR1 MNHNY, CDR2 SVGAGI (reference sequence). Trimming stripped 8 bases from V and 14 bases from J, with 19 bases between. The CDR3 length is 12 residues.

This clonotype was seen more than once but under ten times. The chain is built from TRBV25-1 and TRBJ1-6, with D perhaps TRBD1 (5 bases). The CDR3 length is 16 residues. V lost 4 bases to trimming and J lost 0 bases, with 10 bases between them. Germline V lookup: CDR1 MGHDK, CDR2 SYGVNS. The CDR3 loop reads CASSGQGDSYNSPLHF. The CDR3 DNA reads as TGTGCCAGCAGTGGACAAGGGGACTCCTATAATTCACCCCTCCACTTT.

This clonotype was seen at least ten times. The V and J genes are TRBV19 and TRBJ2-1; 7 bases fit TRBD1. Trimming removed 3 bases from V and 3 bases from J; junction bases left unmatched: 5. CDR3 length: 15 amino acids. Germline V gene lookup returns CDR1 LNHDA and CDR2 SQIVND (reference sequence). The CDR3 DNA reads TGTGCCAGTAGTATCGGGACAGCCTACTACAATGAGCAGTTCTTC. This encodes CASSIGTAYYNEQFF.

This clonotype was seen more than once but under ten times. The CDR3 loop reads CASSGLAGANEQFF. The CDR3 region has the DNA TGTGCCAGCAGCGGACTAGCGGGGGCCAATGAGCAGTTCTTC. This chain joins TRBV7-2 and TRBJ2-1; TRBD2 agrees at 13 bases. J gave up 6 bases and V 5 bases, and 1 base lay outside the gene matches. Germline-derived CDR1 and CDR2 are SGHTA and FQGNSA. The CDR3 length is 14 residues.

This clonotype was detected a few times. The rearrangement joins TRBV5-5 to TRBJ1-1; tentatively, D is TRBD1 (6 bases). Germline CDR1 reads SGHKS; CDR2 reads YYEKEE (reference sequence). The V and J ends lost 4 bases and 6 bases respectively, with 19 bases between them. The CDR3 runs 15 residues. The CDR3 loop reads CASSTFTGFGAEAFF. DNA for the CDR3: TGTGCCAGCAGCACATTTACAGGGTTCGGCGCTGAAGCTTTCTTT.

CDR3 sequence (DNA): TGTGCCAGCGACAGGACCGGGGACCTTAACTATGGCTACACCTTC. It codes for CASDRTGDLNYGYTF. V gene TRBV5-6 combines with J gene TRBJ1-2; D may be TRBD1 (6 bases). Germline CDR1 reads SGHDT; CDR2 reads YYEEEE. Trimming pared 7 bases from V and 1 base from J, leaving 17 bases between. The CDR3 consists of 15 residues.

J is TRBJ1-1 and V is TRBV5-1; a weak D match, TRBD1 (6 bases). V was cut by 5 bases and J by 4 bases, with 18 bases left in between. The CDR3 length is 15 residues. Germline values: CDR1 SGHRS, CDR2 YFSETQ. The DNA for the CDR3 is TGCGCCAGCAGGAGAGCTGGACAGTCCTTCACTGAAGCTTTCTTT. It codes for CASRRAGQSFTEAFF.

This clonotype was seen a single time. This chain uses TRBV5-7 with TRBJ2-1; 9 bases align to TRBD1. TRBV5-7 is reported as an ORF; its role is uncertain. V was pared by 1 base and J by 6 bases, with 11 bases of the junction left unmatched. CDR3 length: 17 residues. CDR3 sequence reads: CASSLKWSGTGCNEQFF. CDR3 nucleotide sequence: TGTGCCAGCAGCTTGAAATGGTCCGGGACAGGGTGCAATGAGCAGTTCTTC.

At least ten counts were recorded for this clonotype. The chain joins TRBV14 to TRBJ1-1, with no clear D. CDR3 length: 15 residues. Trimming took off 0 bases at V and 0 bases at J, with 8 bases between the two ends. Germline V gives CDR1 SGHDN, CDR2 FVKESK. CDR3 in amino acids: CASSQDVALNTEAFF. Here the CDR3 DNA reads TGTGCCAGCAGCCAAGATGTGGCATTGAACACTGAAGCTTTCTTT.